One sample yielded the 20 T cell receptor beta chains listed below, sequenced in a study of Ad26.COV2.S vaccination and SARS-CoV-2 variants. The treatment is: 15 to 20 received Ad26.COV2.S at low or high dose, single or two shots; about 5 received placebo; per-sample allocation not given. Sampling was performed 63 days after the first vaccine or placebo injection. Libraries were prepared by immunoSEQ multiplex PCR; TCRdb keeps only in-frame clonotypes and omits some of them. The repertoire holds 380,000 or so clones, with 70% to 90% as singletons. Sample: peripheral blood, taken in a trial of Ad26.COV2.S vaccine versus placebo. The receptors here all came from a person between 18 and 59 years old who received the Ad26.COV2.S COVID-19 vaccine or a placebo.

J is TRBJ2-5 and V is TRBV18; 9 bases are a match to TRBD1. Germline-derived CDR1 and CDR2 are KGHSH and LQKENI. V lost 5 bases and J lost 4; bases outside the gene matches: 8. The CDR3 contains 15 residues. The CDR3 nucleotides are TGTGCCAGCTCATCGACAGGGGGAAGGTCAGAGACCCAGTACTTC. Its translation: CASSSTGGRSETQYF. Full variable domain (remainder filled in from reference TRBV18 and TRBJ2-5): NAGVMQNPRHLVRRRGQEARLRCSPMKGHSHVYWYRQLPEEGLKFMVYLQKENIIDESGMPKERFSAEFPKEGPSILRIQQVVRGDSAAYFCASSSTGGRSETQYFGPGTRLLVL.

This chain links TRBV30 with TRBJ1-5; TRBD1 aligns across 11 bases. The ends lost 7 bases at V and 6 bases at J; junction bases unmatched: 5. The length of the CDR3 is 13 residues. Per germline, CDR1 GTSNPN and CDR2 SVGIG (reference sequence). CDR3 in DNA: TGTGCCTCATCCGGGACAGGGGGTCAGCCCCAGCATTTT. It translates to CASSGTGGQPQHF.

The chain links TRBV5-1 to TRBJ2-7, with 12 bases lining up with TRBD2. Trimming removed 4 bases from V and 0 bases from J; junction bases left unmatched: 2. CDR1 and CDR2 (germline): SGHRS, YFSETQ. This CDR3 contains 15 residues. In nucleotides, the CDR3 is TGCGCCAGCAGCCAGACTAGCGGGGGCTCCTACGAGCAGTACTTC. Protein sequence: CASSQTSGGSYEQYF.

The CDR3 protein is CASSVGTGVEKLFF. Written as DNA, the CDR3 is TGTGCCAGCAGCGTCGGGACAGGGGTCGAAAAACTGTTTTTT. The J gene is TRBJ1-4, the V gene TRBV9; the match to TRBD1 covers 10 bases. V gave up 2 bases and J gave up 8 bases; unmatched junction bases: 3. The CDR3 sequence is 14 residues long. Germline V gene data show CDR1 as SGDLS and CDR2 as YYNGEE. Using reference TRBV9 and TRBJ1-4 for the parts outside the CDR3, the full variable domain is DSGVTQTPKHLITATGQRVTLRCSPRSGDLSVYWYQQSLDQGLQFLIQYYNGEERAKGNILERFSAQQFPDLHSELNLSSLELGDSALYFCASSVGTGVEKLFFGSGTQLSVL.

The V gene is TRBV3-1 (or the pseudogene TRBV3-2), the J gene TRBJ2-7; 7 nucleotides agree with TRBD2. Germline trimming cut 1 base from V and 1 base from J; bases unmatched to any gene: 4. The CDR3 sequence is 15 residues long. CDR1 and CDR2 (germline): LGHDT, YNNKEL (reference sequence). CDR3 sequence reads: CASSQVPGGSYEQYF. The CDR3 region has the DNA TGTGCCAGCAGCCAAGTTCCGGGAGGATCCTACGAGCAGTACTTC.

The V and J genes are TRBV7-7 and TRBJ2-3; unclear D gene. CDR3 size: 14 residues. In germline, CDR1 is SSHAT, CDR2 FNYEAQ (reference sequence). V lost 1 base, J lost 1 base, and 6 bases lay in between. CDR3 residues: CASSLDRGTDTQYF. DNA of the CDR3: TGTGCCAGCAGCTTAGACCGGGGCACAGATACGCAGTATTTT.

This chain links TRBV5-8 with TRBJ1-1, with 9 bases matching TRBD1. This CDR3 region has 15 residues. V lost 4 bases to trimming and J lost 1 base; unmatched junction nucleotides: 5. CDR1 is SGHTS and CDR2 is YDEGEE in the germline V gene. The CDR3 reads CASSHRDRANTEAFF. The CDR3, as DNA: TGTGCCAGCAGCCATCGGGACAGGGCGAACACTGAAGCTTTCTTT.

CDR3: CASSLVQGENEQYF. In DNA, the CDR3 is TGTGCCAGCAGCTTGGTCCAGGGGGAGAACGAGCAGTACTTC. The V call is TRBV7-9, the J call TRBJ2-7; TRBD1 agrees at 7 bases. The CDR3 totals 14 residues. Germline loops: CDR1 SEHNR, CDR2 FQNEAQ (reference sequence). J was trimmed by 5 bases and V by 3 bases; bases with no gene match: 7.

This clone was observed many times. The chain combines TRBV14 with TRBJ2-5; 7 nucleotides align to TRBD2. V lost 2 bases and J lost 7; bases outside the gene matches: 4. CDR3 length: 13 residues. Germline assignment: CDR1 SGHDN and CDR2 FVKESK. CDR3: CASSQNGGRTQYF. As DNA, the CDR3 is TGTGCCAGCAGCCAAAACGGGGGGAGGACCCAGTACTTC.

CDR3 nucleotide sequence: TGTGCTAGTGGCCAATTCAATCCGACTAGCTCTTACAATGAGCAGTTCTTC. Protein product: CASGQFNPTSSYNEQFF. The chain couples TRBV12-5 to TRBJ2-1, with 7 nucleotides matching TRBD2. This CDR3 spans 17 amino acids. The V gene's germline CDR1 is LGHNT and CDR2 FRNRAP. Unmatched junction bases numbered 15, after V lost 6 bases and J lost 4 bases.

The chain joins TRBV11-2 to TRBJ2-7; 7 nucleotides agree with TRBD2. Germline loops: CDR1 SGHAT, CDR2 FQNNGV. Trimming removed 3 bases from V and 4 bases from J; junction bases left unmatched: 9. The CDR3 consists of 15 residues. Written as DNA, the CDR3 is TGTGCCAGCAGCTTGGACTATGGGGGAGGGTACGAGCAGTACTTC. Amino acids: CASSLDYGGGYEQYF.

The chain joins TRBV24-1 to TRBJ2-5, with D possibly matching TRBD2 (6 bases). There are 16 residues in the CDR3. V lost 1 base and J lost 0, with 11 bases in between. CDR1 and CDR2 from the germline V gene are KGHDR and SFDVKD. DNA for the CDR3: TGTGCCACCAGTGATTTTCGTTCTAGCGACCAAGAGACCCAGTACTTC. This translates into CATSDFRSSDQETQYF.

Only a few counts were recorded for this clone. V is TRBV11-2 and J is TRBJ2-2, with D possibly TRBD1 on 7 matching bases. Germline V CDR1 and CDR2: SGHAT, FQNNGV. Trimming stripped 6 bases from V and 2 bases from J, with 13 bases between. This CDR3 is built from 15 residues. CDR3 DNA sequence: TGTGCCAGCAGGCGGGACAGACTCAACACCGGGGAGCTGTTTTTT. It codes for CASRRDRLNTGELFF.

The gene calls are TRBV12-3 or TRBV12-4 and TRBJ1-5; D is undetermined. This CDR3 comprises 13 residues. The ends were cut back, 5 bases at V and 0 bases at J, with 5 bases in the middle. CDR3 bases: TGTGCCAGCAGTCGAGATAGCAATCAGCCCCAGCATTTT. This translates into CASSRDSNQPQHF.

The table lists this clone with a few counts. CDR3 nucleotide sequence: TGCGCCAGCAGCCAAGATTATGGGGACTCACCCCTCCACTTT. Translated: CASSQDYGDSPLHF. This chain joins TRBV4-1 and TRBJ1-6, with D possibly TRBD1 on 5 matching bases. The CDR3 loop spans 14 amino acids. Trimming shortened V by 0 bases and J by 10 bases, and 10 bases separated the two germline ends. In germline, CDR1 is MGHRA, CDR2 YSYEKL.

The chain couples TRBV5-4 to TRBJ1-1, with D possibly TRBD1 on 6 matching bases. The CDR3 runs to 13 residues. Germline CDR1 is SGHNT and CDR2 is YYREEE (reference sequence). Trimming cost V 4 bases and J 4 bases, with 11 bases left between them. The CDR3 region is CASSQGLVTEAFF. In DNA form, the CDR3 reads TGTGCCAGCAGCCAGGGGTTAGTCACTGAAGCTTTCTTT.

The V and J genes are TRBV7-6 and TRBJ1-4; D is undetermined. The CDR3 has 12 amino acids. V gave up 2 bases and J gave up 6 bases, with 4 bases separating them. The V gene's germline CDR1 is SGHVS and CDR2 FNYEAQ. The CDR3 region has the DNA TGTGCCAGCAGCTTATGGGATGAAAAACTGTTTTTT. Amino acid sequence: CASSLWDEKLFF.

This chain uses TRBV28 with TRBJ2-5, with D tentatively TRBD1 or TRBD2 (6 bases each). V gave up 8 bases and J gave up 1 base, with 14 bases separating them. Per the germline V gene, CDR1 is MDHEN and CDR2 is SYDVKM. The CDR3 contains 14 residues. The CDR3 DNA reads TGTGCCAGCGCTTCTGGGGGGCCCCAAGAGACCCAGTACTTC. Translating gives CASASGGPQETQYF.

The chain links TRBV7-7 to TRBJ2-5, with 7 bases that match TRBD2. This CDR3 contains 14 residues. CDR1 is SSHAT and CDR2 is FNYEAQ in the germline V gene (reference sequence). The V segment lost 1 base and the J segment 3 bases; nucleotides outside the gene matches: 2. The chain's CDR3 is CASSLDAGEETQYF. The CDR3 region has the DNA TGTGCCAGCAGCTTAGACGCGGGAGAAGAGACCCAGTACTTC. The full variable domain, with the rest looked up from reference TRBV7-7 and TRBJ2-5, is GAGVSQSPRYKVTKRGQDVTLRCDPISSHATLYWYQQALGQGPEFLTYFNYEAQPDKSGLPSDRFSAERPEGSISTLTIQRTEQRDSAMYRCASSLDAGEETQYFGPGTRLLVL.

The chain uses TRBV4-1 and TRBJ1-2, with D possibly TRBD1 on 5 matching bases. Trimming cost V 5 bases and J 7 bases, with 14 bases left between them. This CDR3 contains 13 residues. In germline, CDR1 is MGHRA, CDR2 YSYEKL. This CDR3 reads CASSKGPGSGYTF. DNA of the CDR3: TGCGCCAGCAGCAAGGGACCGGGAAGTGGCTACACCTTC.